The 17 T cell receptor beta chains listed next were all sequenced from one sample in a study of blood T cell repertoires in COVID-19. This table comes from immunoSEQ multiplex PCR, and its TCRdb copy is limited to in-frame clones, with some not included. This table has 150,000 to 250,000 clones, about 80% appearing once. Material for sequencing was peripheral blood. Every receptor here comes from a human donor with acute or convalescent COVID-19. The donor label of this sample is uncertain.

This sequence joins TRBV30 and TRBJ1-2; 8 nucleotides match TRBD1. V was clipped by 0 bases and J by 0 bases; unmatched bases: 3. This CDR3 comprises 15 residues. Germline V lookup: CDR1 GTSNPN, CDR2 SVGIG (reference sequence). The CDR3 loop reads CAWSVQQGANYGYTF. The CDR3 region has the DNA TGTGCCTGGAGTGTACAACAGGGGGCTAACTATGGCTACACCTTC.

J is TRBJ2-3 and V is TRBV7-2; 14 bases line up with TRBD2. Trimming removed 3 bases from V and 6 bases from J; junction bases left unmatched: 8. The CDR3 consists of 17 residues. The germline gives CDR1 SGHTA, CDR2 FQGNSA. CDR3 sequence reads: CASSFGTSGSRGDTQYF. As DNA, the CDR3 is TGTGCCAGCAGCTTCGGGACTAGCGGGAGCCGGGGGGATACGCAGTATTTT.

The CDR3: CASSYLTPGGQFF. CDR3 sequence (DNA): TGTGCCAGCAGTTACTTGACGCCAGGGGGGCAGTTTTTT. The J gene is TRBJ2-2, the V gene TRBV6-2 or TRBV6-3, with TRBD1 as a possible D gene (7 bases). Between the trimmed V and J ends, which lost 1 base and 16 bases, there was a span of 16 bases. Per germline, CDR1 MNHEY and CDR2 SVGEGT. The CDR3 covers 13 residues.

This clone was found a few times. The rearrangement links TRBV2 to TRBJ2-2; a possible D gene is TRBD1 (6 bases). The CDR3 loop spans 14 amino acids. The germline V gene has CDR1 SNHLY and CDR2 FYNNEI. Trimming removed 4 bases at V and 3 bases at J, with 9 bases between. CDR3: CASSAQGDTGELFF. In DNA, the CDR3 is TGTGCCAGCAGTGCACAGGGCGACACCGGGGAGCTGTTTTTT.

This clone was found a few times. V usage is TRBV5-6 and J usage is TRBJ2-1, with D perhaps TRBD1 (5 bases). The germline gives CDR1 SGHDT, CDR2 YYEEEE. The V end lost 2 bases, the J end lost 3 bases, and 15 bases lay between the germline ends. The CDR3 runs to 16 residues. The chain's CDR3 is CASSLRGISNYNEQFF. The CDR3, as DNA: TGTGCCAGCAGCTTAAGGGGAATCTCTAACTACAATGAGCAGTTCTTC.

This chain links TRBV19 with TRBJ1-2, with TRBD1 matching over 11 bases. V lost 2 bases to trimming and J lost 4 bases; unmatched junction nucleotides: 6. Germline loops: CDR1 LNHDA, CDR2 SQIVND (reference sequence). The CDR3 contains 16 residues. CDR3 protein: CASSIFGQGAVYGYTF. The CDR3 nucleotides read TGTGCCAGTAGTATATTCGGACAGGGGGCTGTCTATGGCTACACCTTC.

The V call is TRBV9, the J call TRBJ1-2; 10 bases are shared with TRBD1. The CDR3 loop spans 16 amino acids. After removal of 4 bases from V and 6 bases from J, the junction contained 12 bases not matched to a gene. From germline, CDR1 is SGDLS and CDR2 YYNGEE. The CDR3 DNA reads as TGTGCCAGCAGCCCTAGTGGGGACAGGGGTGGTCATGGCTACACCTTC. It codes for CASSPSGDRGGHGYTF.

The rearrangement uses TRBV2 and TRBJ2-7; D call uncertain. The V gene lost 4 bases and the J gene lost 0 bases, with 10 bases spanning the gap. The CDR3 consists of 14 residues. Germline CDR1 and CDR2: SNHLY and FYNNEI. CDR3 nucleotides: TGTGCCAGCAGTGTCGAGATGAGCTCCTACGAGCAGTACTTC. It codes for CASSVEMSSYEQYF.

The chain employs TRBV28 and TRBJ2-7; possible D gene TRBD2, 7 bases. This CDR3 is built from 15 residues. V lost 6 bases, J lost 6 bases, and 21 bases lay in between. The germline V gene encodes CDR1 MDHEN and CDR2 SYDVKM. The chain's CDR3 is CASSPATTGGGEQYF. The CDR3 nucleotides are TGTGCCAGCAGCCCAGCTACAACGGGGGGCGGCGAGCAGTACTTC.

The chain recombines TRBV9 with TRBJ1-3; D is unclear. There are 15 residues in the CDR3. V gave up 1 base and J gave up 0 bases, with 8 bases separating them. Germline CDR1 SGDLS, CDR2 YYNGEE. This CDR3 is CASSVSGISGNTIYF. In nucleotides, the CDR3 is TGTGCCAGCAGCGTATCGGGGATCTCTGGAAACACCATATATTTT.

This clone was counted a single time. The genes are TRBV2 and TRBJ2-3; 9 nucleotides align to TRBD2. The CDR3 is 15 amino acids. The trim removed 6 bases at V and 4 bases at J, leaving 8 bases unmatched. The germline gives CDR1 SNHLY, CDR2 FYNNEI. The CDR3 nucleotides read TGTGCCAGCAGCTGGCGGGAGGGGGTCGCAGATACGCAGTATTTT. The encoded protein is CASSWREGVADTQYF.

The V call is TRBV19, the J call TRBJ1-4, with D tentatively TRBD1 (6 bases). Germline assignment: CDR1 LNHDA and CDR2 SQIVND (reference sequence). The CDR3 has 15 residues. V was trimmed by 5 bases and J by 7 bases, leaving 17 bases between them. The CDR3, as DNA: TGTGCCAGTAGTGACCTGGGGGCGTCAGGTGAAAAACTGTTTTTT. Its translation is CASSDLGASGEKLFF. Based on the CDR3 plus reference TRBV19 and TRBJ1-4, the full variable domain is DGGITQSPKYLFRKEGQNVTLSCEQNLNHDAMYWYRQDPGQGLRLIYYSQIVNDFQKGDIAEGYSVSREKKESFPLTVTSAQKNPTAFYLCASSDLGASGEKLFFGSGTQLSVL.

The genes are TRBV19 and TRBJ2-5; D is uncertain. This CDR3 region has 13 residues. Germline-derived CDR1 and CDR2 are LNHDA and SQIVND (reference sequence). With 0 bases removed from V and 9 bases from J, the gap between germline ends came to 11 bases. The DNA of the CDR3 is TGTGCCAGTAGTATAGATGAGGAACTGCCCCAGTACTTC. Protein product: CASSIDEELPQYF.

This sequence joins TRBV15 and TRBJ2-4; perhaps TRBD1 as D (6 bases). This CDR3 is built from 15 residues. CDR1 is LNHNV and CDR2 is YYDKDF in the germline V gene (reference sequence). Trimming removed 0 bases from V and 7 bases from J, with 13 bases in between. The chain's CDR3 is CATSRDNWDKNIQYF. In DNA, the CDR3 is TGTGCCACCAGCAGAGATAATTGGGACAAGAACATTCAGTACTTC.

The chain employs TRBV10-3 and TRBJ2-1; 7 positions match TRBD2. The CDR3 sequence is 15 residues long. Germline V gives CDR1 ENHRY, CDR2 SYGVKD. V was clipped by 6 bases and J by 7 bases; unmatched bases: 12. The CDR3 loop is CAIRKDGGSLNEQFF. The CDR3 nucleotides are TGTGCCATCAGAAAGGACGGCGGGAGTTTAAATGAGCAGTTCTTC.

This clone showed up just once. J is TRBJ2-1 and V is TRBV7-9; 8 bases are shared with TRBD2. Germline values: CDR1 SEHNR, CDR2 FQNEAQ (reference sequence). The CDR3 is made up of 17 amino acids. Unmatched junction bases numbered 17, after V lost 6 bases and J lost 7 bases. CDR3 DNA: TGTGCCAGCAGTCCTTCGTTCGGGTGGACTAGCCCGAATGAGCAGTTCTTC. The encoded protein is CASSPSFGWTSPNEQFF.

The chain employs TRBV6-6 and TRBJ2-7, with TRBD1 identical over 8 bases. CDR3 length equals 15 residues. V lost 2 bases, J lost 2 bases, and 5 bases stayed unmatched. Germline CDR1 reads MNHNY; CDR2 reads SVGAGI (reference sequence). This CDR3 reads CASSYHGTGTYEQYF. The CDR3 DNA is TGTGCCAGCAGTTACCACGGGACAGGAACCTACGAGCAGTACTTC.